Below, 27 T cell receptor beta chains from the same sample are listed, as sequenced in a study of glioma-infiltrating T cells. TCR alpha and beta CDR3 regions were amplified from RNA using iRepertoire nested multiplex PCR. Each CDR3 protein gets one entry after TCRdb re-called the multiplex PCR reads with MiXCR. The repertoire holds about 9,200 distinct CDR3 sequences, with 45% to 65% as singletons. The sequenced sample consisted of glioma tissue, nonneoplastic brain tissue, or PBMCs (not recorded which). Every receptor here comes from a human donor with low-grade glioma or glioblastoma, undergoing nonglioma brain surgery, or in good health (not recorded which).

This clonotype was detected ten times or more. The chain joins TRBV7-8 to TRBJ2-1; 8 nucleotides match TRBD2. Germline-derived CDR1 and CDR2 are SGHVS and FQNEAQ. The CDR3 loop spans 14 amino acids. After removal of 8 bases from V and 4 bases from J, the junction contained 7 bases not matched to a gene. CDR3 sequence reads: CASGSREGYNEQFF. The CDR3 region has the DNA TGTGCCAGCGGATCACGGGAGGGGTACAATGAGCAGTTCTTC.

This sequence joins TRBV12-3 or TRBV12-4 and TRBJ1-2; D remains ambiguous. Trimming shortened V by 6 bases and J by 9 bases, and 14 bases separated the two germline ends. The CDR3 is 12 residues long. The DNA of the CDR3 is TGTGCCAGCAGGAATCGGTGGGGTTGCTACACCTTC. It is translated as CASRNRWGCYTF.

Of note for this clonotype: One junction end disagrees with the germline gene, perhaps due to a read error. The V and J genes are TRBV20-1 and TRBJ2-1; tentative D call: TRBD2 (6 bases). This CDR3 spans 14 amino acids. Per germline, CDR1 DFQATT and CDR2 SNEGSKA (reference sequence). The CDR3 DNA sequence: TGCAGTGCTAAGTGGTGGAGGGTATACAATGAGAAGTTCTTC. Amino acid sequence: CSAKWWRVYNEKFF.

This clonotype showed up many times. A much larger clonotype is one base distant, so this may be a read error. The chain links TRBV27 to TRBJ2-7; no reliable D call. V gave up 6 bases and J gave up 3 bases, with 18 bases separating them. Per germline, CDR1 MNHEY and CDR2 SMNVEV (reference sequence). The CDR3 consists of 15 residues. DNA of the CDR3: TGTGCCAGCAGACCGAGACCTAGTCTCAACTACGAGCAGTACTTC. This gives the protein CASRPRPSLNYEQYF.

As to this clonotype: The junction and the germline gene differ at one end; a read error may be behind it. The chain recombines TRBV27 with TRBJ1-6; D is perhaps TRBD1 (5 bases). Germline-derived CDR1 and CDR2 are MNHEY and SMNVEV (reference sequence). The CDR3 runs to 16 residues. The CDR3 region is CASSSPTRDENSPLHF. The DNA of the CDR3 is TGTGCCAGCAGTTCTCCAACCCGGGACGAGAATTCACCACTCCACTTT.

The count of this clonotype is one. Mismatch with germline at one junction end may stem from a read error. The V call is TRBV6-2 or TRBV6-3, the J call TRBJ2-7; 7 positions agree with TRBD2. There are 13 residues in the CDR3. CDR1 is MNHEY and CDR2 is SVGEGT in the germline V gene. As DNA, the CDR3 is TGTGCCAGTAGGCGAAGCGGGGACTACGAGAAGTACTTC. This gives the protein CASRRSGDYEKYF.

This clonotype was seen ten or more times. This chain links TRBV4-1 with TRBJ1-2; no definite D call. This CDR3 is built from 13 residues. The germline gives CDR1 MGHRA, CDR2 YSYEKL. V lost 2 bases to trimming and J lost 1 base, with 5 bases between them. This chain's CDR3 is CASSQLDNYGYTF. The CDR3 DNA sequence: TGCGCCAGCAGCCAACTGGATAACTATGGCTACACCTTC.

Note on this clonotype: With a much larger clone just one base away, this may be a read error. The CDR3 reads CSVDGYRTSLNEKFF. The CDR3 DNA reads as TGCAGCGTTGATGGGTACCGGACTAGCCTTAATGAGAAGTTCTTC. V usage is TRBV29-1 and J usage is TRBJ2-1, with 8 bases lining up with TRBD2. This CDR3 has 15 amino acids. Germline CDR1 SQVTM, CDR2 ANQGSEA.

This clonotype was seen once. The V and J genes are TRBV2 and TRBJ1-2; TRBD1 agrees at 8 bases. V shed 7 bases, J shed 10 bases, and the junction held 5 bases outside the gene matches. The V gene's germline CDR1 is SNHLY and CDR2 FYNNEI. There are 11 residues in the CDR3. Written as DNA, the CDR3 is TGTGCCAGCAATCAGGGGGCGGTCTACACCTTC. Its protein is CASNQGAVYTF.

This clonotype is categorized as medium-sized. V and J are TRBV6-1 and TRBJ2-3; 7 bases agree with TRBD1. Trimming took 5 bases from V and 3 from J; bases not matched to a gene: 5. The CDR3 extends over 14 amino acids. Germline V CDR1 and CDR2: MNHNS, SASEGT. CDR3 nucleotides: TGTGCCAGCAGTTCCTACAGGGGTACAGATACGCAGTATTTT. It codes for CASSSYRGTDTQYF.

By sample fraction, this clonotype is medium-sized. The chain links TRBV19 to TRBJ1-1; D remains ambiguous. This CDR3 spans 15 amino acids. Trimming removed 7 bases from V and 0 bases from J, with 15 bases in between. Germline V gene lookup returns CDR1 LNHDA and CDR2 SQIVND (reference sequence). In nucleotides, the CDR3 is TGTGCCAGTAATACGCCTACGTCCCTGAACACTGAAGCTTTCTTT. Translating it yields CASNTPTSLNTEAFF. Full variable domain (outside the CDR3, taken from reference TRBV19 and TRBJ1-1): DGGITQSPKYLFRKEGQNVTLSCEQNLNHDAMYWYRQDPGQGLRLIYYSQIVNDFQKGDIAEGYSVSREKKESFPLTVTSAQKNPTAFYLCASNTPTSLNTEAFFGQGTRLTVV.

The sample holds many counts of this clonotype. The rearrangement uses TRBV5-5 and TRBJ2-1; 8 nucleotides line up with TRBD2. Trimming cost V 1 base and J 7 bases; bases outside gene matches: 7. The CDR3 runs 15 residues. Germline-derived CDR1 and CDR2 are SGHKS and YYEKEE (reference sequence). The CDR3 coding sequence is TGTGCCAGCAGCTTGCCAGCGGGAGAGGTGAATGAGCAGTTCTTC. Residues: CASSLPAGEVNEQFF.

This clonotype was found many times. A clone one base away is much larger, so this may be a read error. Here the CDR3 omits its conserved ending phenylalanine or tryptophan, so a read error is the likely source. V is TRBV20-1 and J is TRBJ2-1; TRBD2 matches 7 bases. The CDR3 is 13 residues long. Germline trimming cut 4 bases from V and 10 bases from J; bases unmatched to any gene: 10. The V gene's germline CDR1 is DFQATT and CDR2 SNEGSKA (reference sequence). CDR3 region: CSATRAGVREQFI. CDR3 coding DNA: TGCAGTGCTACTCGCGCGGGAGTACGCGAGCAGTTCATC.

About this clonotype: One base away lies a much larger clone, so this may be a sequencing read error. The J gene is TRBJ1-5, the V gene TRBV30, with 7 positions matching TRBD1. The CDR3 is made up of 16 amino acids. In germline, CDR1 is GTSNPN, CDR2 SVGIG (reference sequence). The V segment lost 3 bases and the J segment 4 bases; nucleotides outside the gene matches: 12. The CDR3 loop is CAWSDPLRDRNQPQHF. The DNA for the CDR3 is TGTGCCTGGAGCGATCCCCTCCGGGACAGAAATCAGCCCCAGCATTTT.

Note on this clonotype: Being one base from a much bigger clone, this may be a read error. The rearrangement joins TRBV28 to TRBJ2-2; TRBD2 agrees at 7 bases. Trimming cost V 5 bases and J 0 bases; bases outside gene matches: 12. CDR3 length: 18 residues. Germline loops: CDR1 MDHEN, CDR2 SYDVKM. This CDR3 is CASSPGLRDYANTGELFF. CDR3 DNA: TGTGCCAGCAGTCCCGGTTTGAGGGACTACGCGAACACCGGGGAGCTGTTTTTT.

This clonotype was observed at least ten times. Being one base from a much bigger clone, this may be a read error. The chain links TRBV7-2 to TRBJ2-3, with D uncertain. The V gene's germline CDR1 is SGHTA and CDR2 FQGNSA. This CDR3 region has 12 residues. The CDR3 reads CARSSLTDTQYF. For the CDR3, the DNA is TGTGCCCGCAGCTCCCTCACAGATACGCAGTATTTT.

About this clonotype itself: One base away lies a much larger clone, so this may be a sequencing read error. The chain links TRBV12-3 or TRBV12-4 to TRBJ2-6, with 8 nucleotides matching TRBD1. The CDR3 sequence is 17 residues long. The trim removed 1 base at V and 3 bases at J, leaving 5 bases unmatched. Written as DNA, the CDR3 is TGTGCCAGCAGTTTAGACAGGGGGAGTTTTGGGGCCAACGTCCTGACTTTC. Translated, it gives CASSLDRGSFGANVLTF.

The chain carries TRBV6-6 and TRBJ2-1; 12 positions match TRBD2. The CDR3 covers 17 residues. V was pared by 2 bases and J by 4 bases, with 6 bases of the junction left unmatched. The germline V gene encodes CDR1 MNHNY and CDR2 SVGAGI (reference sequence). CDR3 amino acids: CASSYPTSGSSYNEQFF. The CDR3 DNA sequence: TGTGCCAGCAGTTACCCGACTAGCGGGAGTAGTTACAATGAGCAGTTCTTC.

Comment on this clonotype: One end of the junction fails to match germline, which may point to a read error. The CDR3, as DNA: TGTGCCGCCAGCAGATCACTCGGACAGGCCTCATACGAGCAGTACTTC. It specifies CAASRSLGQASYEQYF. The rearrangement uses TRBV15 and TRBJ2-7; 7 bases line up with TRBD1. The CDR3 has 16 amino acids. Germline V lookup: CDR1 LNHNV, CDR2 YYDKDF (reference sequence).

This clonotype is medium-sized by share. CDR3 residues: CASSLDRGSYNEQFF. The CDR3 DNA sequence: TGTGCCAGCAGCCTAGACAGGGGCTCCTACAATGAGCAGTTCTTC. The rearrangement joins TRBV6-1 to TRBJ2-1; TRBD1 agrees at 8 bases. CDR1 is MNHNS, CDR2 SASEGT, per germline. Trimming removed 6 bases from V and 0 bases from J; junction bases left unmatched: 4. The CDR3 runs 15 residues.

As concerns this clonotype: As the CDR3 is not closed by the conserved phenylalanine or tryptophan, this likely results from a read error. The V gene is TRBV19, the J gene TRBJ2-3, with 7 bases that match TRBD2. The germline gives CDR1 LNHDA, CDR2 SQIVND (reference sequence). This CDR3 spans 14 amino acids. V was clipped by 11 bases and J by 4 bases; unmatched bases: 12. CDR3 amino acids: CAASGAGDADTQYL. CDR3 DNA: TGTGCCGCAAGTGGGGCGGGAGACGCAGATACGCAGTATCTT.

As to this clonotype: Relative to the germline gene, one junction end is altered; a read error may explain this. The chain is built from TRBV7-6 and TRBJ2-1, with a possible D match to TRBD1 (7 bases). The germline V gene encodes CDR1 SGHVS and CDR2 FNYEAQ. The CDR3 runs 18 residues. This chain's CDR3 is CASSLPGGSGGLGNEEFF. CDR3 DNA sequence: TGTGCCAGCAGCTTACCAGGGGGGTCTGGAGGTCTGGGCAATGAGGAGTTCTTC.

In its sample, this clonotype was seen once. The V call is TRBV29-1, the J call TRBJ2-7; tentatively, D is TRBD1 (5 bases). CDR1 SQVTM and CDR2 ANQGSEA come from the germline V gene. V was pared by 5 bases and J by 2 bases, with 13 bases between. This CDR3 has 13 amino acids. The CDR3 region has the DNA TGCAGCGTTAAAAAGGACATACCCTACGAGCAGTACTTC. Translating it yields CSVKKDIPYEQYF.

This clonotype is labeled as medium-sized. This chain joins TRBV28 and TRBJ2-1, with 10 bases matching TRBD2. Germline lookup yields CDR1 MDHEN and CDR2 SYDVKM. This CDR3 comprises 15 residues. The J segment lost 2 bases and the V segment lost 4 bases, leaving 2 bases of the junction unmatched. In nucleotides, the CDR3 is TGTGCCAGCAGTTCCGGGACTAGCGCCTACAATGAGCAGTTCTTC. Its translation is CASSSGTSAYNEQFF.

Of note for this clonotype: This may be a read error: a much more frequent sequence differs by one nucleotide. The rearrangement uses TRBV29-1 and TRBJ2-6; D call uncertain. V was trimmed by 8 bases and J by 0 bases, leaving 8 bases between them. From germline, CDR1 is SQVTM and CDR2 ANQGSEA. CDR3 length: 13 residues. The CDR3 loop reads CSIASSGANVLTF. The CDR3 nucleotides read TGCAGCATTGCGTCCTCTGGGGCCAACGTCCTGACTTTC.

By share of the sample, this clonotype is medium-sized. This chain joins TRBV7-9 and TRBJ1-6; tentatively, D is TRBD1 (6 bases). The germline V and J ends were trimmed by 7 bases and 5 bases, with 12 bases remaining between them. Germline V gives CDR1 SEHNR, CDR2 FQNEAQ (reference sequence). The CDR3 has 14 residues. CDR3 region: CASKGTTNNSPLHF. The CDR3 DNA follows: TGTGCCAGCAAAGGGACAACAAATAATTCACCCCTCCACTTT. The full variable domain, with the rest looked up from reference TRBV7-9 and TRBJ1-6, is DTGVSQNPRHKITKRGQNVTFRCDPISEHNRLYWYRQTLGQGPEFLTYFQNEAQLEKSRLLSDRFSAERPKGSFSTLEIQRTEQGDSAMYLCASKGTTNNSPLHFGNGTRLTVT.

The chain has TRBV28 and TRBJ2-7; 7 nucleotides match TRBD2. Trimming removed 5 bases from V and 4 bases from J; junction bases left unmatched: 8. CDR1 and CDR2 (germline): MDHEN, SYDVKM. The CDR3 is 14 amino acids. The CDR3 DNA is TGTGCCAGCAGTAAGCGGGGACGGAGTTACGAGCAGTACTTC. This translates into CASSKRGRSYEQYF.